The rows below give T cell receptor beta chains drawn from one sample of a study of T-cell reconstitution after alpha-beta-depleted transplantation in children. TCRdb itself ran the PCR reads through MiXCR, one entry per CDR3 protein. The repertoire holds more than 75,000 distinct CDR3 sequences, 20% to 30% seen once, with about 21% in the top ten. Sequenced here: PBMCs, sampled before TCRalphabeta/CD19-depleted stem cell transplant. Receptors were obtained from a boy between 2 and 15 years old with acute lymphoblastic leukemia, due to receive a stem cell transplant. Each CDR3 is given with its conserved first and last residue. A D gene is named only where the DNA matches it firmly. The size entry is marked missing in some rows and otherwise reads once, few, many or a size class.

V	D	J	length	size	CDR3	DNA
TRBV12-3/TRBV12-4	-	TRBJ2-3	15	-	CASSFRGFHTDTQYF	TGTGCCAGCAGTTTTAGGGGATTCCACACAGATACGCAGTATTTT
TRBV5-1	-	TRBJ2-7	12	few	CASRPMIGAPYF	TGCGCCAGCCGACCTATGATCGGGGCTCCATACTTC
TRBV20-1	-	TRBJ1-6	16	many	CSARVENRAGTSPLHF	TGCAGTGCTAGAGTAGAAAACAGGGCCGGGACTTCACCCCTCCACTTT
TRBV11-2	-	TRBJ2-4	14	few	CASSEQIRGDIQYF	TGTGCCAGCAGCGAACAAATAAGGGGAGACATTCAGTACTTC
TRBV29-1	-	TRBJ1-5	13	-	CSVTVNSNQPQHF	TGCAGCGTTACGGTTAATAGCAATCAGCCCCAGCATTTT
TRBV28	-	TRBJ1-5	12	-	CASSIPNQPQHF	TGTGCCAGCAGTATACCTAATCAGCCCCAGCATTTT
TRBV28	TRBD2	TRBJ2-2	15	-	CASSGGGQNTGELFF	TGTGCCAGCAGCGGGGGGGGACAGAACACCGGGGAGCTGTTTTTT
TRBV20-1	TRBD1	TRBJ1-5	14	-	CSAQKGQHNQPQHF	TGCAGTGCCCAAAAGGGACAGCACAATCAGCCCCAGCATTTT
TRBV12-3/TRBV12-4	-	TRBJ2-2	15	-	CASGLELVITGELFF	TGTGCCAGCGGTTTAGAATTAGTGATCACCGGGGAGCTGTTTTTT
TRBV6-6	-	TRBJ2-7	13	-	CASRDTNSYEQYF	TGTGCCAGTCGGGACACCAACTCCTACGAGCAGTACTTC
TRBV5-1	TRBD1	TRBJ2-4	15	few	CASRPTGTGWNIQYF	TGCGCCAGCAGGCCAACCGGGACAGGGTGGAACATTCAGTACTTC
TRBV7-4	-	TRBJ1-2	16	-	CASSQVWQTAAYGYTF	TGTGCCTCCTCCCAAGTCTGGCAGACTGCCGCCTATGGCTACACCTTC
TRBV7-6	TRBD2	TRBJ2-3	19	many	CASSFRGGILAGGRDTQYF	TGTGCCAGCAGCTTCCGGGGGGGGATTCTAGCGGGAGGGCGAGATACGCAGTATTTT
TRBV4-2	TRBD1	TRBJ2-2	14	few	CASRGQGNTGELFF	TGTGCCAGCAGGGGACAGGGTAACACCGGGGAGCTGTTTTTT
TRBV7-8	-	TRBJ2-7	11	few	CASSNSYEQYF	TGTGCCAGCAGCAACTCCTACGAGCAGTACTTC
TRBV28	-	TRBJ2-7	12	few	CASSFQSYEQYF	TGTGCCAGCAGTTTCCAGTCCTACGAGCAGTACTTC
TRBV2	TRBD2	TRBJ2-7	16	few	CASSAGGTSGGSEQYF	TGTGCCAGCAGTGCTGGTGGGACTAGCGGAGGGTCCGAGCAGTACTTC
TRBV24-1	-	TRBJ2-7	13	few	CATSSDLPGGQYF	TGTGCCACCAGTTCGGATCTCCCCGGGGGGCAGTACTTC
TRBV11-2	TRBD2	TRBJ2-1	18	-	CASSLVIGLLAGGNEQFF	TGTGCCAGCAGCTTAGTAATCGGTCTACTAGCGGGTGGTAATGAGCAGTTCTTC
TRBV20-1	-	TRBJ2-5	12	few	CSASLVGETQYF	TGCAGTGCTAGTCTGGTAGGAGAGACCCAGTACTTC
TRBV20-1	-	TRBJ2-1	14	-	CNARPPRAYNEQFF	TGCAATGCTAGGCCGCCGAGAGCCTACAATGAGCAGTTCTTC
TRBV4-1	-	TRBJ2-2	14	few	CASTWRGGTGELFF	TGCGCCAGCACCTGGAGGGGCGGCACCGGGGAGCTGTTTTTT
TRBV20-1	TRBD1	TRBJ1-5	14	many	CSASLGTGSQPQHF	TGCAGTGCTTCTCTTGGGACAGGGTCCCAGCCCCAGCATTTT
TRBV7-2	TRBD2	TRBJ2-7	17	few	CASSLSVASGSPYEQYF	TGTGCCAGCAGCTTAAGCGTGGCTAGCGGGAGTCCCTACGAGCAGTACTTC
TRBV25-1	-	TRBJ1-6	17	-	CASSESSPWVYNSPLHF	TGTGCCAGCAGTGAATCTTCCCCGTGGGTCTATAATTCACCCCTCCACTTT
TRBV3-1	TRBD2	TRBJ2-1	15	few	CASSSTSGGAKEQFF	TGTGCCAGCAGCTCTACTAGCGGAGGGGCAAAGGAGCAGTTCTTC
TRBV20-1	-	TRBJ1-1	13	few	CSAELSGNTEAFF	TGCAGTGCTGAGCTTTCGGGGAACACTGAAGCTTTCTTT
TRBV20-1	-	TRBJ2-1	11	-	CSAGLLNEQFF	TGCAGTGCGGGACTTCTTAATGAGCAGTTCTTC
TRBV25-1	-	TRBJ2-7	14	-	CASSEIGRRPEQYF	TGTGCCAGCAGTGAAATCGGCAGGCGACCTGAGCAGTACTTC
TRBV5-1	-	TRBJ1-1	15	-	CASSPEYLQGLLAFF	TGCGCCAGCAGCCCGGAATATTTGCAGGGGCTTCTGGCTTTCTTT
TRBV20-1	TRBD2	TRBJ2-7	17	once	CSARGGLGTSEPYEQYF	TGCAGTGCTAGAGGGGGGTTGGGGACTAGCGAGCCCTACGAGCAGTACTTC
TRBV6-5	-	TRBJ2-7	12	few	CASSGTQNEQYF	TGTGCCAGCTCCGGGACGCAAAACGAGCAGTACTTC
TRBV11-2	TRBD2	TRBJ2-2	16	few	CASSSGAGTNTGELFF	TGTGCCAGCAGCTCTGGAGCGGGGACGAACACCGGGGAGCTGTTTTTT
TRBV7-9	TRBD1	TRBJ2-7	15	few	CASSFRTGGGYEQYF	TGTGCCAGCAGCTTCCGGACAGGGGGCGGTTACGAGCAGTACTTC
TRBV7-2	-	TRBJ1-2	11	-	CASSLAGRGTF	TGTGCCAGCAGCTTAGCGGGCAGAGGAACCTTC
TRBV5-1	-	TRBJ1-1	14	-	CASSLGPSAAEAFF	TGCGCCAGCAGCTTGGGGCCCTCGGCGGCTGAAGCTTTCTTT
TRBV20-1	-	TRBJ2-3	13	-	CSASWGRTDTQYF	TGCAGTGCTTCGTGGGGGAGGACAGATACGCAGTATTTT
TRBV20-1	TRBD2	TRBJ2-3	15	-	CSASPGLADTDTQYF	TGCAGTGCTTCCCCGGGACTAGCGGACACAGATACGCAGTATTTT
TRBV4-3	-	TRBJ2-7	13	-	CASSQDRVSEQYF	TGCGCCAGCAGCCAAGATCGGGTCAGCGAGCAGTACTTC
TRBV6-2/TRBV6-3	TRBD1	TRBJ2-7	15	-	CASSPDRGRGYEQYF	TGTGCCAGCAGTCCCGACAGGGGGCGCGGGTACGAGCAGTACTTC
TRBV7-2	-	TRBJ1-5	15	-	CASSLFMGRDQPQHF	TGTGCCAGCAGCTTATTTATGGGGAGGGATCAGCCCCAGCATTTT
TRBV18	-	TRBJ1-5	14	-	CASSPQASDQPQHF	TGTGCCAGCTCACCACAGGCGAGTGATCAGCCCCAGCATTTT
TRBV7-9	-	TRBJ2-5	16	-	CASSSGYADNQETQYF	TGTGCCAGCAGCTCGGGTTATGCGGACAACCAAGAGACCCAGTACTTC
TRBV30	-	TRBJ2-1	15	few	CAWGIGQGSYNEQFF	TGTGCCTGGGGGATCGGGCAGGGCTCCTACAATGAGCAGTTCTTC
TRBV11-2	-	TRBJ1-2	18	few	CASSLGVVRRTTNYGYTF	TGTGCCAGCAGCTTGGGTGTAGTCCGACGGACTACTAACTATGGCTACACCTTC
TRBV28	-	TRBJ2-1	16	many	CASSFGPDTSREEQFF	TGTGCCAGCAGTTTTGGTCCGGATACCTCGCGTGAAGAGCAGTTCTTC